This T cell receptor beta chain was obtained from a study of cytomegalovirus exposure and HLA in healthy donors. Study-wide findings and caveats: Apart from CMV serostatus, no immune exposure information was available.

The germline CDR1 and CDR2 sequences are MGHRA and YSYEKL. After removal of 1 base from V and 5 bases from J, the junction contained 7 bases not matched to a gene. The CDR3 has 17 amino acids. As regards this clone: The antigen is undetermined.

Both 60 Vbeta primers and 13 Jbeta primers went into the PCR. Profiled with immunoSEQ multiplex PCR; TCRdb holds only in-frame clones, not every one. The sample has fewer than 150,000 clones; the top ten hold 3% to 4.5%. This chain joins TRBV4-1 and TRBJ2-3; TRBD2 aligns across 12 bases. This TCR derives from a man aged 18 to 29 in good health and CMV-seronegative. Input material: PBMCs. The CDR3 sequence is CASSQATLAGGVDTQYF. CDR3 nucleotide sequence: TGCGCCAGCAGCCAAGCTACGCTAGCGGGAGGGGTAGATACGCAGTATTTT.